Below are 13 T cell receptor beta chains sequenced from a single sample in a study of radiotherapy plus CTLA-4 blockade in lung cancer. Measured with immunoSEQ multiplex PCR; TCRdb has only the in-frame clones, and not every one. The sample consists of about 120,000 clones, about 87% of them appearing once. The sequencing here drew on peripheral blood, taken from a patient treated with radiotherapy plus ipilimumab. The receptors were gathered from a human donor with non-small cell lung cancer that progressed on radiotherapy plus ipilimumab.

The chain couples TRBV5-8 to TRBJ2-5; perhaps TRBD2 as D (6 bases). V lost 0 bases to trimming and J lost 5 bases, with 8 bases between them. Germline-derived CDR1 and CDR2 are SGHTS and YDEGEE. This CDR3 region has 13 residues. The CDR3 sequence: CASSLAGGETQYF. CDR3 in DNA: TGTGCCAGCAGCTTGGCCGGAGGGGAGACCCAGTACTTC.

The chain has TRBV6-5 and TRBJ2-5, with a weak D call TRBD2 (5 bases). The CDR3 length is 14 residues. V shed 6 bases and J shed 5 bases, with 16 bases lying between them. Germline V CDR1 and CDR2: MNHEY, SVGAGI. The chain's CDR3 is CASRAVEGRETQYF. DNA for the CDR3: TGTGCCAGCAGGGCAGTAGAGGGCAGGGAGACCCAGTACTTC.

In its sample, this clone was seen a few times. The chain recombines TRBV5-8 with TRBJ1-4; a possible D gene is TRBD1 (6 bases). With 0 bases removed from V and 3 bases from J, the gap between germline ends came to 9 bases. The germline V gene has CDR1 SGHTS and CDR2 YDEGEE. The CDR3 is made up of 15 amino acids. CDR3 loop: CASSLGQGPNEKLFF. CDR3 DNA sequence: TGTGCCAGCAGCTTGGGGCAGGGGCCTAATGAAAAACTGTTTTTT.

CDR3 sequence: CASRGDRGLGEQFF. CDR3 bases: TGTGCCAGCAGGGGGGACAGGGGGCTGGGTGAGCAGTTCTTC. V usage is TRBV6-1 and J usage is TRBJ2-1, with 12 nucleotides matching TRBD1. Germline V lookup: CDR1 MNHNS, CDR2 SASEGT. CDR3 size: 14 residues. V trimming: 6 bases; J trimming: 9 bases; junction bases outside the gene matches: 6.

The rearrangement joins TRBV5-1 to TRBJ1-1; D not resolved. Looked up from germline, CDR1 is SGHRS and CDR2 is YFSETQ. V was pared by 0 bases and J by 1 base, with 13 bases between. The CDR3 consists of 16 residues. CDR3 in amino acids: CASSLVPGSTNTEAFF. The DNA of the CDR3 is TGCGCCAGCAGCTTGGTACCGGGGTCGACGAACACTGAAGCTTTCTTT.

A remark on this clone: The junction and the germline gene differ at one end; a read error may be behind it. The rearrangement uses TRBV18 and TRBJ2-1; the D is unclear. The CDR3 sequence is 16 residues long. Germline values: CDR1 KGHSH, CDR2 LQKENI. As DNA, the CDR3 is TGTGTCAGCTCACCGGGTTTTCGGACCCCCTCGAATGAGCAGTTCTTC. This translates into CVSSPGFRTPSNEQFF.

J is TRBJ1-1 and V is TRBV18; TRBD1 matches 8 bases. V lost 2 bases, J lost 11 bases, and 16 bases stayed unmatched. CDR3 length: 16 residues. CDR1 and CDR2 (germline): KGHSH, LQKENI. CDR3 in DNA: TGTGCCAGCTCACCAGGGGCCGCCCCGGGACAGGTGGGGGCTTTCTTT. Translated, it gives CASSPGAAPGQVGAFF.

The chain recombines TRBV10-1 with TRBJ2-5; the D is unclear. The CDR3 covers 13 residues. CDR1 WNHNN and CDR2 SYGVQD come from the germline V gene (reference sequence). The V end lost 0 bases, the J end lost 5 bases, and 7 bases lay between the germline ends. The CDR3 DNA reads TGCGCCAGCAGTGAGTCTCCCGGGGAGACCCAGTACTTC. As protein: CASSESPGETQYF.

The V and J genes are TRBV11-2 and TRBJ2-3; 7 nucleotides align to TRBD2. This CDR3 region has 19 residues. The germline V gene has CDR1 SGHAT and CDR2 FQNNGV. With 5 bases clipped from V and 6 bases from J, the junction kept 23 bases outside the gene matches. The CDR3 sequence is CASSGRLGRGYMRSDTQYF. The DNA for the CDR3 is TGTGCCAGCAGCGGGAGACTAGGGAGGGGCTACATGCGGTCCGATACGCAGTATTTT.

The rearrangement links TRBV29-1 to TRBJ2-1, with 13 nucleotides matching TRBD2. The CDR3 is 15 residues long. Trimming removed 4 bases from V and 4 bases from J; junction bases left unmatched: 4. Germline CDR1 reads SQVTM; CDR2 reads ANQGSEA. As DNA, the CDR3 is TGCAGCGTTGGGGGACTAGCGGGAAGTTACAATGAGCAGTTCTTC. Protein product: CSVGGLAGSYNEQFF.

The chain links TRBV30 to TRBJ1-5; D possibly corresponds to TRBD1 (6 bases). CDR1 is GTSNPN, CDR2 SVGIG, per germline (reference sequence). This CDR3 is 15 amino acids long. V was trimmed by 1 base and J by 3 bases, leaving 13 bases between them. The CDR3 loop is CAWSGGRGDNQPQHF. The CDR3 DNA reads TGTGCCTGGAGTGGGGGGCGAGGGGACAATCAGCCCCAGCATTTT.

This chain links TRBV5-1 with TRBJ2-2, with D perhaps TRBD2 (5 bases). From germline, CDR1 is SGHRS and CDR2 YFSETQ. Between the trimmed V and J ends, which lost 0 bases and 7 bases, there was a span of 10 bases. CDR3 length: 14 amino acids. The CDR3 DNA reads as TGCGCCAGCAGCTTGGACGAGGGTAACGGGGAGCTGTTTTTT. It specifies CASSLDEGNGELFF.

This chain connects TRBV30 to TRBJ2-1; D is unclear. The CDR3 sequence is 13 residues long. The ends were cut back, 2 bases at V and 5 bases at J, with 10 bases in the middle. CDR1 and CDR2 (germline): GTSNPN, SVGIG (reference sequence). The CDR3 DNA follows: TGTGCCTGGAGTTCTAGTCGGAACAATGAGCAGTTCTTC. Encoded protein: CAWSSSRNNEQFF. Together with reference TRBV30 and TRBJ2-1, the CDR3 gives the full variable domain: SQTIHQWPATLVQPVGSPLSLECTVEGTSNPNLYWYRQAAGRGLQLLFYSVGIGQISSEVPQNLSASRPQDRQFILSSKKLLLSDSGFYLCAWSSSRNNEQFFGPGTRLTVL.